The clone carrying this T cell receptor beta chain was detected ten times or more. The antigen is not known. TCR beta CDR3 amplification used RNA transcripts. Second-round multiplex PCR came after first-round RT-PCR with HTBI primers. Via MiXCR, TCRdb re-called the multiplex PCR reads, giving one row per CDR3 protein. The sample holds 580,000 or so distinct CDR3 sequences; less than 40% are singletons and the top ten take less than 4.5%. Exclusion applied to patients with other autoimmune diseases, uncontrolled infections, pregnancy or lactation. Symptoms, serum thyroxine and TRAb, thyroid ultrasound, and orbital computed tomography formed the diagnostic basis. These data are taken from a study of Graves' ophthalmopathy and Graves' hyperthyroidism. Study-level results: Ophthalmopathy progression prediction by the model yielded a sensitivity of approximately 71% and a specificity of under 85%. Most expanded clonotypes in thyroid above 0.001 frequency also showed up in blood.

Material: peripheral blood or thyroid tissue (not recorded which). This sequence originates from an adult man with Graves' hyperthyroidism.

The CDR3 is CAISEFGQGGTEAFF. DNA for the CDR3: TGTGCCATCAGTGAGTTCGGACAGGGGGGCACTGAAGCTTTCTTT. The chain employs TRBV10-3 and TRBJ1-1; TRBD1 matches 10 bases. V lost 1 base and J lost 4; bases outside the gene matches: 3. Germline CDR1 ENHRY, CDR2 SYGVKD. The CDR3 length is 15 residues.